The 19 T cell receptor beta chains reported below all come from one sample, sequenced in a study of beta chain features in type 1 diabetes. Whole-study results and caveats: All four CD4+ subsets from Type 1 diabetes patients carried moderately but significantly shorter TCRB CDR3s.

No antigen has been assigned to these receptors. The whole isolated RNA underwent reverse transcription, so sequencing captured expressed TCRB transcripts. Profiled with immunoSEQ multiplex PCR; TCRdb holds only in-frame clones, not every one. This table holds a few hundred thousand clones, approximately 15% found once. The material sequenced was naive CD4+ T cells from blood. These receptors were obtained from a man aged 25 to 45 with type 1 diabetes.

The CDR3 is CASNPPGGWHGYTF. DNA of the CDR3: TGTGCCAGTAACCCTCCGGGGGGATGGCATGGCTACACCTTC. The chain is built from TRBV19 and TRBJ1-2; D possibly corresponds to TRBD1 (5 bases). The CDR3 totals 14 residues. Germline CDR1 and CDR2: LNHDA and SQIVND (reference sequence). V was shortened by 7 bases and J by 6 bases, with 18 bases between the two germline ends.

The gene calls are TRBV28 and TRBJ2-4; TRBD1 matches at 8 bases. The V and J ends lost 6 bases and 0 bases, in that order; junction bases with no gene match: 7. CDR3 size: 16 residues. Germline V gene sequence: CDR1 MDHEN, CDR2 SYDVKM. In DNA form, the CDR3 reads TGTGCCAGCAGGGGGGGACAGGCACTAGCCAAAAACATTCAGTACTTC. Translating it yields CASRGGQALAKNIQYF. The full variable domain, completed using reference TRBV28 and TRBJ2-4, is DVKVTQSSRYLVKRTGEKVFLECVQDMDHENMFWYRQDPGLGLRLIYFSYDVKMKEKGDIPEGYSVSREKKERFSLILESASTNQTSMYLCASRGGQALAKNIQYFGAGTRLSVL.

This sequence joins TRBV29-1 and TRBJ2-3; 10 nucleotides align to TRBD2. The length of the CDR3 is 13 residues. The ends lost 7 bases at V and 1 base at J; junction bases unmatched: 2. Germline assignment: CDR1 SQVTM and CDR2 ANQGSEA. CDR3 sequence: CSGGTSGTDTQYF. DNA of the CDR3: TGCAGCGGCGGGACTAGCGGCACAGATACGCAGTATTTT.

The rearrangement links TRBV11-1 to TRBJ2-7; D gene unclear. The CDR3 extends over 13 amino acids. Germline loops: CDR1 SGHAT, CDR2 FQDESV (reference sequence). Trimming removed 5 bases from V and 3 bases from J, with 11 bases in between. The CDR3 bases are TGTGCCAGCAGCAAAACAGAAGACTACGAGCAGTACTTC. It encodes CASSKTEDYEQYF.

This chain links TRBV28 with TRBJ1-2; D unclear. Germline CDR1 and CDR2: MDHEN and SYDVKM. The CDR3 runs to 13 residues. With 7 bases removed from V and 2 bases from J, the gap between germline ends came to 11 bases. Written as DNA, the CDR3 is TGTGCCAGCATCCAGCGACCGAACTATGGCTACACCTTC. It codes for CASIQRPNYGYTF.

This clone was detected a few times. This same CDR3 is encoded by further DNA sequences in the sample. The rearrangement joins TRBV5-1 to TRBJ2-3; 10 nucleotides match TRBD2. V shed 0 bases, J shed 0 bases, and the junction held 4 bases outside the gene matches. Germline-derived CDR1 and CDR2 are SGHRS and YFSETQ. There are 17 residues in the CDR3. The CDR3 protein is CASSLGTSGTSTDTQYF. As DNA, the CDR3 is TGCGCCAGCAGCTTGGGGACTAGCGGTACTAGCACAGATACGCAGTATTTT.

This rearrangement joins TRBV11-1 to TRBJ2-1; 8 nucleotides align to TRBD2. V was pared by 0 bases and J by 6 bases, with 4 bases of the junction left unmatched. This CDR3 comprises 15 residues. From germline, CDR1 is SGHAT and CDR2 FQDESV (reference sequence). CDR3 residues: CASSLAGLVSNEQFF. The CDR3 DNA reads as TGTGCCAGCAGCTTAGCGGGACTAGTTTCCAATGAGCAGTTCTTC.

The sample holds a few counts of this clone. The chain is built from TRBV28 and TRBJ1-2; D gene ambiguous. CDR3 length: 12 residues. V was clipped by 2 bases and J by 8 bases, with 9 bases between them. Germline V gene sequence: CDR1 MDHEN, CDR2 SYDVKM. The CDR3 sequence: CASSLATGGYTF. CDR3 in DNA: TGTGCCAGCAGTTTAGCAACGGGAGGCTACACCTTC.

This clone was counted only a few times. The chain recombines TRBV5-1 with TRBJ2-7; TRBD2 is a possible D gene (5 bases). CDR3 length equals 13 residues. V was trimmed by 0 bases and J by 5 bases, leaving 9 bases between them. From germline, CDR1 is SGHRS and CDR2 YFSETQ. CDR3 residues: CASSLEGSHEQYF. The CDR3 region has the DNA TGCGCCAGCAGCTTGGAAGGGAGCCACGAGCAGTACTTC.

The V gene is TRBV6-5, the J gene TRBJ1-1; D is perhaps TRBD1 (5 bases). The germline V gene encodes CDR1 MNHEY and CDR2 SVGAGI. Trimming removed 3 bases at V and 1 base at J, with 9 bases between. The CDR3 contains 14 residues. CDR3 DNA: TGTGCCAGCAGTTATGACAGTGCGAACACTGAAGCTTTCTTT. Protein: CASSYDSANTEAFF.

The chain recombines TRBV5-4 with TRBJ1-4; 11 nucleotides align to TRBD1. The CDR3 spans 15 residues. Germline CDR1 and CDR2: SGHNT and YYREEE (reference sequence). Losses at the gene ends were 0 bases for V and 10 bases for J; bases not matched to a gene: 5. CDR3 region: CASSLGDRGGGKLFF. The CDR3 DNA sequence: TGTGCCAGCAGCTTGGGGGACAGGGGGGGAGGAAAACTGTTTTTT.

This clone was counted a few times. This sequence joins TRBV29-1 and TRBJ1-1; 12 bases match TRBD1. V was pared by 4 bases and J by 5 bases, with 8 bases of the junction left unmatched. The CDR3 has 15 amino acids. CDR1 is SQVTM and CDR2 is ANQGSEA in the germline V gene. CDR3 coding DNA: TGCAGCGTTGGGGTTCAGGGACAGGGGGCGACTGAAGCTTTCTTT. Protein product: CSVGVQGQGATEAFF.

In its sample, this clone was seen a few times. CDR3 residues: CASTTTSDEQFF. The CDR3 DNA reads TGCGCCAGCACCACAACTAGCGATGAGCAGTTCTTC. The chain has TRBV5-1 and TRBJ2-1; TRBD2 aligns across 7 bases. Germline lookup yields CDR1 SGHRS and CDR2 YFSETQ. Trimming took 6 bases from V and 8 from J; bases not matched to a gene: 5. The CDR3 contains 12 residues.

The rearrangement links TRBV6-5 to TRBJ2-7; weak D call: TRBD2 (7 bases). Germline assignment: CDR1 MNHEY and CDR2 SVGAGI. The CDR3 is made up of 13 amino acids. Trimming took off 0 bases at V and 8 bases at J, with 11 bases between the two ends. CDR3 DNA sequence: TGTGCCAGCAGTTACTCGGGGGGGCCCAAGCAGTACTTC. Protein sequence: CASSYSGGPKQYF.

The V gene is TRBV18, the J gene TRBJ1-2; TRBD1 is a possible D gene (5 bases). This CDR3 spans 11 amino acids. CDR1 is KGHSH and CDR2 is LQKENI in the germline V gene. V gave up 6 bases and J gave up 8 bases, with 10 bases separating them. CDR3 DNA: TGTGCCAGCTCCTCGACAGAGGGCTACACCTTC. Translating it yields CASSSTEGYTF.

This chain links TRBV5-4 with TRBJ2-1; 9 bases match TRBD2. The CDR3 is 16 residues long. Trimming cost V 0 bases and J 4 bases; bases outside gene matches: 5. Germline V gene data show CDR1 as SGHNT and CDR2 as YYREEE (reference sequence). DNA for the CDR3: TGTGCCAGCAGCTTGGGGGTAGCGGGGGTATACAATGAGCAGTTCTTC. Residues: CASSLGVAGVYNEQFF.

V and J are TRBV5-1 and TRBJ2-7; D perhaps matches TRBD1 (5 bases). The V end lost 3 bases, the J end lost 7 bases, and 11 bases lay between the germline ends. The CDR3 extends over 12 amino acids. The germline V gene encodes CDR1 SGHRS and CDR2 YFSETQ. CDR3 sequence reads: CASSSDSQEQYF. In DNA, the CDR3 is TGCGCCAGCAGCTCCGACAGCCAGGAGCAGTACTTC.

J is TRBJ2-4 and V is TRBV11-2, with unresolved D. Germline loops: CDR1 SGHAT, CDR2 FQNNGV. This CDR3 is built from 17 residues. V lost 2 bases and J 0 bases, leaving 14 bases between the germline ends. The CDR3 coding sequence is TGTGCCAGCAGCTTAACGGTCTCGCGGTTAGCCAAAAACATTCAGTACTTC. Translating gives CASSLTVSRLAKNIQYF.

In its sample, this clone was seen a few times. The chain is built from TRBV28 and TRBJ2-1; no definite D call. CDR1 MDHEN and CDR2 SYDVKM come from the germline V gene. Trimming shortened V by 2 bases and J by 7 bases, and 9 bases separated the two germline ends. The CDR3 contains 13 residues. The DNA of the CDR3 is TGTGCCAGCAGTTTAAACAATTGGAATGAGCAGTTCTTC. It yields the protein CASSLNNWNEQFF.